The 32 T cell receptor beta chains below come from one sample, sequenced in a study of cytomegalovirus exposure and HLA in healthy donors. Primers: 60 Vbeta forward and 13 Jbeta reverse. Method: immunoSEQ multiplex PCR; TCRdb's copy keeps in-frame clones and lacks some. The sample yields about 160,000 clones, around 81% seen once. Sequenced sample: PBMCs. These receptors were taken from a man aged 35 to 55 in good health and CMV-seronegative.

V is TRBV27 and J is TRBJ1-4, with D hard to call. The V end was cut by 5 bases, the J end by 8 bases, with 21 bases between. Germline values: CDR1 MNHEY, CDR2 SMNVEV (reference sequence). CDR3 length: 16 amino acids. CDR3 nucleotide sequence: TGTGCCAGCAGTCCCACCTACAGAGTTGAGAGCGAAAAACTGTTTTTT. Translating gives CASSPTYRVESEKLFF.

This clone was seen only a few times. The V gene is TRBV13, the J gene TRBJ1-1; D is uncertain. Germline V gene lookup returns CDR1 PRHDT and CDR2 FYEKMQ (reference sequence). Trimming took off 5 bases at V and 2 bases at J, with 12 bases between the two ends. This CDR3 region has 14 residues. DNA of the CDR3: TGTGCCAGCAGCCTACTAGGTATTAACACTGAAGCTTTCTTT. It is translated as CASSLLGINTEAFF.

Only one count was recorded for this clone. The chain employs TRBV11-3 and TRBJ2-1; 7 bases agree with TRBD2. V lost 0 bases to trimming and J lost 5 bases; unmatched junction nucleotides: 1. The CDR3 is 14 residues long. Germline V lookup: CDR1 SGHNT, CDR2 YENEEA. For the CDR3, the DNA is TGTGCCAGCAGCTTAGACGGGGGGAACAATGAGCAGTTCTTC. This sequence encodes CASSLDGGNNEQFF.

The table lists this clone with a few counts. CDR3 nucleotide sequence: TGTGCCAGCAGTTACGCGGGAGGGCCTTACGAGCAGTACTTC. It is translated as CASSYAGGPYEQYF. V usage is TRBV6-5 and J usage is TRBJ2-7; 9 bases fit TRBD2. Germline trimming cut 2 bases from V and 4 bases from J; bases unmatched to any gene: 3. Per the germline V gene, CDR1 is MNHEY and CDR2 is SVGAGI. CDR3 length equals 14 residues.

V gene TRBV28 combines with J gene TRBJ1-1, with 8 bases lining up with TRBD1. The germline gives CDR1 MDHEN, CDR2 SYDVKM. This CDR3 contains 15 residues. V gave up 5 bases and J gave up 5 bases; unmatched junction bases: 10. CDR3 sequence: CASSRTQGAPTEAFF. CDR3 sequence (DNA): TGTGCCAGCAGTCGTACTCAGGGGGCGCCGACTGAAGCTTTCTTT.

Concerning this clone: At one end the junction does not follow the germline gene, possibly because of a read error. The chain links TRBV2 to TRBJ2-6, with 7 bases fitting TRBD1. There are 15 residues in the CDR3. Germline loops: CDR1 SNHLY, CDR2 FYNNEI. The CDR3 loop is CASQGDPSGANGLTF. CDR3 nucleotides: TGTGCCAGTCAGGGGGACCCCTCTGGGGCCAACGGCCTGACTTTC.

J is TRBJ2-3 and V is TRBV6-5; a weak D match, TRBD2 (6 bases). CDR3 length: 15 residues. Per the germline V gene, CDR1 is MNHEY and CDR2 is SVGAGI. The V gene lost 5 bases and the J gene lost 5 bases, with 17 bases spanning the gap. CDR3 sequence reads: CASSRAGSGGDTQYF. The CDR3 nucleotides are TGTGCCAGCAGTCGAGCCGGGAGCGGTGGAGATACGCAGTATTTT.

The V gene is TRBV7-8, the J gene TRBJ2-1; 10 bases agree with TRBD2. The V segment lost 3 bases and the J segment 7 bases; nucleotides outside the gene matches: 9. CDR3 length: 16 residues. Germline V gives CDR1 SGHVS, CDR2 FQNEAQ. The CDR3 DNA follows: TGTGCCAGCAGCTTCCCCCTAGCGGGAGTGCATAATGAGCAGTTCTTC. Protein product: CASSFPLAGVHNEQFF.

The chain links TRBV5-1 to TRBJ2-3; TRBD2 aligns across 11 bases. Trimming at V came to 3 bases and at J to 5 bases, leaving 11 bases not matched to a gene. Germline V gene lookup returns CDR1 SGHRS and CDR2 YFSETQ. The CDR3 contains 17 residues. CDR3 DNA sequence: TGCGCCAGCAGCTGGACAAGTAGCGGGAGGGCGGGAGATACGCAGTATTTT. Encoded protein: CASSWTSSGRAGDTQYF.

This clone was counted a few times. The chain recombines TRBV6-6 with TRBJ2-1; the match to TRBD2 covers 10 bases. The germline CDR1 and CDR2 sequences are MNHNY and SVGAGI (reference sequence). V shed 4 bases, J shed 2 bases, and the junction held 5 bases outside the gene matches. The CDR3 runs to 16 residues. CDR3 nucleotides: TGTGCCAGCAGTTCCCGGACTAGCGGAACCTACAATGAGCAGTTCTTC. Residues: CASSSRTSGTYNEQFF.

The gene calls are TRBV5-6 and TRBJ1-1, with D possibly being TRBD1 (6 bases). Germline V gene data show CDR1 as SGHDT and CDR2 as YYEEEE. CDR3 length: 15 amino acids. V shed 2 bases and J shed 5 bases, with 16 bases lying between them. The CDR3 coding sequence is TGTGCCAGCAGCTTTGGGGACACCCCGGGGACTGAAGCTTTCTTT. Its protein product is CASSFGDTPGTEAFF.

The chain links TRBV5-1 to TRBJ2-1; D remains unclear. The CDR3 loop spans 14 amino acids. Germline CDR1 is SGHRS and CDR2 is YFSETQ. V lost 4 bases, J lost 1 base, and 9 bases lay in between. The CDR3 region is CASSHDTSYNEQFF. The CDR3, as DNA: TGCGCCAGCAGCCATGACACGTCCTACAATGAGCAGTTCTTC.

This chain links TRBV10-3 with TRBJ2-7; TRBD2 is a possible D gene (5 bases). There are 13 residues in the CDR3. Germline values: CDR1 ENHRY, CDR2 SYGVKD. With 2 bases removed from V and 2 bases from J, the gap between germline ends came to 7 bases. CDR3 in amino acids: CAISEGLAYEQYF. The DNA for the CDR3 is TGTGCCATCAGTGAGGGACTCGCCTACGAGCAGTACTTC.

CDR3: CASSVAPDTEAFF. In DNA, the CDR3 is TGTGCCAGCAGTGTCGCCCCGGACACTGAAGCTTTCTTT. The rearrangement joins TRBV25-1 to TRBJ1-1; D is uncertain. CDR1 MGHDK and CDR2 SYGVNS come from the germline V gene. CDR3 size: 13 residues. The V and J ends lost 4 bases and 3 bases respectively, with 9 bases between them.

This rearrangement joins TRBV7-2 to TRBJ2-7; 10 nucleotides match TRBD2. V lost 5 bases, J lost 6 bases, and 10 bases stayed unmatched. This CDR3 spans 15 amino acids. Germline-derived CDR1 and CDR2 are SGHTA and FQGNSA. The CDR3 DNA sequence: TGTGCCAGCAGCGGCTCTAGCGGGAGATGGTTCGAGCAGTACTTC. It yields the protein CASSGSSGRWFEQYF.

The gene calls are TRBV11-2 and TRBJ2-2, with 7 bases lining up with TRBD1. This CDR3 is built from 18 residues. Germline CDR1 and CDR2: SGHAT and FQNNGV. V shed 2 bases, J shed 5 bases, and the junction held 14 bases outside the gene matches. In DNA form, the CDR3 reads TGTGCCAGCAGCTTACCGGTCCTGGGACAGTTAAAGACCGGGGAGCTGTTTTTT. Its protein is CASSLPVLGQLKTGELFF.

This clone was seen a handful of times. The chain carries TRBV30 and TRBJ2-3; no reliable D call. Between the trimmed V and J ends, which lost 0 bases and 0 bases, there was a span of 4 bases. Germline CDR1 and CDR2: GTSNPN and SVGIG (reference sequence). The CDR3 has 13 residues. The CDR3: CAWSVGSTDTQYF. CDR3 DNA: TGTGCCTGGAGTGTCGGGAGCACAGATACGCAGTATTTT.

This clone was picked up a small number of times. V gene TRBV27 combines with J gene TRBJ1-1; D is perhaps TRBD1 (6 bases). CDR1 and CDR2 from the germline V gene are MNHEY and SMNVEV (reference sequence). Between the trimmed V and J ends, which lost 6 bases and 7 bases, there was a span of 18 bases. The CDR3 is 14 amino acids. CDR3 region: CASSRNRDTGEAFF. In nucleotides, the CDR3 is TGTGCCAGCAGCCGAAACCGGGACACTGGTGAAGCTTTCTTT.

This chain connects TRBV7-3 to TRBJ2-3; D remains ambiguous. Trimming took 5 bases from V and 3 from J, leaving 9 bases between them. CDR3 length: 13 residues. In germline, CDR1 is SGHTA, CDR2 FQGTGA. The DNA for the CDR3 is TGTGCCAGCAGCCCGCCGGGTACAGATACGCAGTATTTT. It yields the protein CASSPPGTDTQYF.

This clone was detected a few times. The J gene is TRBJ2-1, the V gene TRBV4-1; 11 nucleotides align to TRBD2. CDR1 and CDR2 (germline): MGHRA, YSYEKL. The junction had 6 bases not matched to a gene; V was cut back by 4 bases and J by 7 bases. The CDR3 covers 15 residues. The CDR3 spells CASSLLAGATNEQFF. The CDR3 region has the DNA TGCGCCAGCAGCCTACTAGCGGGAGCTACAAATGAGCAGTTCTTC.

The chain is built from TRBV5-8 and TRBJ2-3; D might be TRBD1 (6 bases). CDR3 size: 14 residues. Germline loops: CDR1 SGHTS, CDR2 YDEGEE. The germline V and J ends were trimmed by 2 bases and 5 bases, with 12 bases remaining between them. The CDR3 loop reads CASSFGTSGDTQYF. CDR3 sequence (DNA): TGTGCCAGCAGCTTCGGGACATCCGGAGATACGCAGTATTTT. Complete variable domain (other parts from reference TRBV5-8 and TRBJ2-3): EAGVTQSPTHLIKTRGQQATLRCSPISGHTSVYWYQQALGLGLQFLLWYDEGEERNRGNFPPRFSGRQFPNYSSELNVNALELEDSALYLCASSFGTSGDTQYFGPGTRLTVL.

This clone was recorded once. This sequence joins TRBV6-6 and TRBJ2-2; D gene ambiguous. The CDR3 is 13 residues long. V gave up 6 bases and J gave up 8 bases, with 13 bases separating them. CDR1 MNHNY and CDR2 SVGAGI come from the germline V gene (reference sequence). Here the CDR3 reads CASSYGVDGELFF. DNA for the CDR3: TGTGCCAGCAGCTACGGAGTGGATGGGGAGCTGTTTTTT.

V and J are TRBV2 and TRBJ1-2; TRBD1 matches at 7 bases. Germline loops: CDR1 SNHLY, CDR2 FYNNEI. The junction had 17 bases not matched to a gene; V was cut back by 5 bases and J by 5 bases. The CDR3 runs to 17 residues. The CDR3 protein is CASSSHPFDRAMYGYTF. The DNA of the CDR3 is TGTGCCAGCAGTTCACACCCCTTTGACAGGGCGATGTATGGCTACACCTTC.

This clone was detected a few times. The chain uses TRBV7-9 and TRBJ2-3, with no clear D. Deletions cut 3 bases from V and 0 bases from J, with 10 bases between. Germline V lookup: CDR1 SEHNR, CDR2 FQNEAQ (reference sequence). This CDR3 contains 15 residues. CDR3 amino acids: CASSLAQLSTDTQYF. In nucleotides, the CDR3 is TGTGCCAGCAGCTTGGCCCAACTAAGCACAGATACGCAGTATTTT.

This chain connects TRBV7-2 to TRBJ1-2; unclear D gene. Trimming shortened V by 3 bases and J by 0 bases, and 8 bases separated the two germline ends. Germline CDR1 and CDR2: SGHTA and FQGNSA. The CDR3 sequence is 14 residues long. Here the CDR3 reads CASSFERANYGYTF. The CDR3 DNA reads TGTGCCAGCAGCTTTGAGCGAGCTAACTATGGCTACACCTTC.

V is TRBV5-1 and J is TRBJ2-5; possibly TRBD2 for D (6 bases). The end of the DNA aligns better with TRBJ2-7, so the J call may be wrong. The CDR3 runs 18 residues. Looked up from germline, CDR1 is SGHRS and CDR2 is YFSETQ. The CDR3 DNA follows: TGCGCCAGCAGCCCGGAGGGGATCCGATACCCAACCTCCTACGAGCAGTACTTC. Amino acids: CASSPEGIRYPTSYEQYF.

About this clone itself: An end of the junction does not agree with germline; a read error may underlie this. The CDR3: CSSSLASGGSTDTQYF. In nucleotides, the CDR3 is TGTTCCAGCAGCTTAGCTTCGGGCGGGAGCACAGATACGCAGTATTTT. This chain uses TRBV7-9 with TRBJ2-3, with a weak D call TRBD2 (5 bases). The CDR3 runs to 16 residues. Per germline, CDR1 SEHNR and CDR2 FQNEAQ (reference sequence).

The chain links TRBV9 to TRBJ2-1; 10 bases agree with TRBD2. The germline V gene encodes CDR1 SGDLS and CDR2 YYNGEE. The CDR3 totals 18 residues. V lost 1 base and J lost 6; bases outside the gene matches: 13. For the CDR3, the DNA is TGTGCCAGCAGCGTAATTAAAAGGAGGACTAGCGGCTTCAATGAGCAGTTCTTC. Translating gives CASSVIKRRTSGFNEQFF. Complete variable domain (other parts from reference TRBV9 and TRBJ2-1): DSGVTQTPKHLITATGQRVTLRCSPRSGDLSVYWYQQSLDQGLQFLIQYYNGEERAKGNILERFSAQQFPDLHSELNLSSLELGDSALYFCASSVIKRRTSGFNEQFFGPGTRLTVL.

CDR3 DNA: TGCGCCAGCAGCCAGACCAGCGGGAGATCAGATACGCAGTATTTT. It translates to CASSQTSGRSDTQYF. The chain is built from TRBV5-1 and TRBJ2-3, with 8 nucleotides matching TRBD2. The CDR3 is 15 amino acids. In germline, CDR1 is SGHRS, CDR2 YFSETQ. Unmatched junction bases numbered 8, after V lost 4 bases and J lost 4 bases.

The J gene is TRBJ2-1, the V gene TRBV11-3; 9 nucleotides align to TRBD2. Germline V gene lookup returns CDR1 SGHNT and CDR2 YENEEA. Trimming removed 2 bases from V and 7 bases from J; junction bases left unmatched: 6. CDR3 length: 15 residues. The CDR3 region is CASSLLSGSRNEQFF. The DNA for the CDR3 is TGTGCCAGCAGCTTACTTAGCGGGAGTCGAAATGAGCAGTTCTTC.

This chain joins TRBV18 and TRBJ1-4; 7 positions agree with TRBD1. The V segment lost 3 bases and the J segment 4 bases; nucleotides outside the gene matches: 5. Germline V CDR1 and CDR2: KGHSH, LQKENI. CDR3 length: 15 residues. In DNA form, the CDR3 reads TGTGCCAGCTCACCCGACAGGGCGGTTAATGAAAAACTGTTTTTT. It is translated as CASSPDRAVNEKLFF. The full variable domain, in which reference TRBV18 and TRBJ1-4 provide the parts outside the CDR3, is NAGVMQNPRHLVRRRGQEARLRCSPMKGHSHVYWYRQLPEEGLKFMVYLQKENIIDESGMPKERFSAEFPKEGPSILRIQQVVRGDSAAYFCASSPDRAVNEKLFFGSGTQLSVL.

The gene calls are TRBV6-5 and TRBJ1-1; D is perhaps TRBD1 (6 bases). V gave up 4 bases and J gave up 0 bases, with 12 bases separating them. CDR1 is MNHEY and CDR2 is SVGAGI in the germline V gene. This CDR3 spans 15 amino acids. The CDR3 reads CASSLLPGVNTEAFF. CDR3 DNA sequence: TGTGCCAGCAGTTTGTTGCCAGGGGTGAACACTGAAGCTTTCTTT.